This record looks at one T cell receptor (beta chain) sequence and its context. The ends lost 1 base at V and 2 bases at J; junction bases unmatched: 8. This CDR3 has 16 amino acids. Germline CDR1 reads SGHAT; CDR2 reads FQNNGV. The authors isolated at least 6 million PBMCs per sample. This entry comes from a study of blood T cells in healthy people across ages. The use of a sample-barcoded 5' primer and a J-beta primer mix characterized a second PCR of about 6 to 11 cycles. TCRdb re-derived calls from the 5' RACE reads in MiXCR, one entry per CDR3 protein. The sample includes approximately 800,000 distinct CDR3 sequences, around 68% seen only once; the top ten take around 30%.

This chain links TRBV11-2 with TRBJ2-7, with 7 positions matching TRBD2. This receptor was identified in a man aged 25 to 40 in good health. The sequencing sample was made of blood. This CDR3 is CASSLGTGGWTYEQYF. CDR3 in DNA: TGTGCCAGCAGCTTAGGAACGGGGGGATGGACCTACGAGCAGTACTTC.